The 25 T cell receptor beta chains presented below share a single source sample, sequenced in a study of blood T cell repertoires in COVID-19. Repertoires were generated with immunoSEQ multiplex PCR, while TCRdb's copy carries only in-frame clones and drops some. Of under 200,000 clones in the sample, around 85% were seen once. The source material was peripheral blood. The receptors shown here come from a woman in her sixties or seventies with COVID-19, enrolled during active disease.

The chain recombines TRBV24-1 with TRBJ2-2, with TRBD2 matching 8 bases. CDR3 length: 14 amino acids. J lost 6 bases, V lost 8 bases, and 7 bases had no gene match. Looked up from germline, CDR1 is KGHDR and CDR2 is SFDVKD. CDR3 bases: TGTGCCACCACTGGGTCGGGAGGGGCCGGGGAGCTGTTTTTT. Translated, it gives CATTGSGGAGELFF.

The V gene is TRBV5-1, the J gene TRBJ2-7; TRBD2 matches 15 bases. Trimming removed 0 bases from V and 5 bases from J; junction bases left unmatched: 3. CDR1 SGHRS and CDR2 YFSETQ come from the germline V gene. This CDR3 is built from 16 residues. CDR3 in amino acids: CASSLGGLAGGNEQYF. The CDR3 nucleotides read TGCGCCAGCAGCTTGGGGGGACTAGCGGGAGGTAACGAGCAGTACTTC.

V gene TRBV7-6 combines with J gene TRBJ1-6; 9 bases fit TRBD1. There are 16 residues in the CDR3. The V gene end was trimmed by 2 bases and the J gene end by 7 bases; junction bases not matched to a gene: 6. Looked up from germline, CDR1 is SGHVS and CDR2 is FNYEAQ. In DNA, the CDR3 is TGTGCCAGCAGCTTAACCGGGACAGGGATCAATTCACCCCTCCACTTT. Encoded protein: CASSLTGTGINSPLHF.

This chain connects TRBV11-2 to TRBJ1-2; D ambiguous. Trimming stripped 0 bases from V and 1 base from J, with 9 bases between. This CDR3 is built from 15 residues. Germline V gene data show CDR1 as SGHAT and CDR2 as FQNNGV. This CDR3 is CASSLEFAVNYGYTF. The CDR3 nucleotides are TGTGCCAGCAGCTTAGAATTCGCAGTTAACTATGGCTACACCTTC.

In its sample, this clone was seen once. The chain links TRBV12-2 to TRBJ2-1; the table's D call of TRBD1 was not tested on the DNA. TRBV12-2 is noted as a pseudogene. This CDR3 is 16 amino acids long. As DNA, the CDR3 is TGTGCAAGTCGCGGATTTGGGACAGGGGGCCTGGATGAGCAGTTCTTC. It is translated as CASRGFGTGGLDEQFF.

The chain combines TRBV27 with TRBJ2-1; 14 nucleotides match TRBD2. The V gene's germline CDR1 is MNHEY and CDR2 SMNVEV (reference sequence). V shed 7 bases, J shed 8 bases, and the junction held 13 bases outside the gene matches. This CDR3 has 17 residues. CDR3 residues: CASKPERGLAGVYEQFF. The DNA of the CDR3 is TGTGCCAGCAAACCTGAACGGGGACTAGCGGGAGTCTATGAGCAGTTCTTC.

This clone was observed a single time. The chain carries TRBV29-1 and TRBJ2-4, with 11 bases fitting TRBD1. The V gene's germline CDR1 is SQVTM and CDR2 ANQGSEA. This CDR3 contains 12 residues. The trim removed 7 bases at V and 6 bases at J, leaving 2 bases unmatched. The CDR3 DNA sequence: TGCAGCGGTGGACAGGGGGCAAACATTCAGTACTTC. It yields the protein CSGGQGANIQYF.

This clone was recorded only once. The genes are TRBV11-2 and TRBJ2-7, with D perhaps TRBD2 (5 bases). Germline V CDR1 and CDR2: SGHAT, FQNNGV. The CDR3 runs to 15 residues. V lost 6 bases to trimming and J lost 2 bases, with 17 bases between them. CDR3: CASSPGVANAYEQYF. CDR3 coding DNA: TGTGCCAGCAGTCCCGGGGTGGCTAATGCCTACGAGCAGTACTTC. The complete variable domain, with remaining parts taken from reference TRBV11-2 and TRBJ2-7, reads EAGVAQSPRYKIIEKRQSVAFWCNPISGHATLYWYQQILGQGPKLLIQFQNNGVVDDSQLPKDRFSAERLKGVDSTLKIQPAKLEDSAVYLCASSPGVANAYEQYFGPGTRLTVT.

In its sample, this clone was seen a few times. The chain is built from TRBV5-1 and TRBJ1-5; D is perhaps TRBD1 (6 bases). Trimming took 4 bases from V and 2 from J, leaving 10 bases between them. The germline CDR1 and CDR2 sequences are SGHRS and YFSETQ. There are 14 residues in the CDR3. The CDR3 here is CASSAGVGNQPQHF. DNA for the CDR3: TGCGCCAGCAGCGCAGGGGTGGGCAATCAGCCCCAGCATTTT.

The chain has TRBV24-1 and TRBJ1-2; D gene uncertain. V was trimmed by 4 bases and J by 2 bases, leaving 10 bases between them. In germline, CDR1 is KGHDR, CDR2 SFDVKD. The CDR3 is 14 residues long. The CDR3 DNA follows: TGTGCCACCAGTGACCACACAGAGAACTATGGCTACACCTTC. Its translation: CATSDHTENYGYTF.

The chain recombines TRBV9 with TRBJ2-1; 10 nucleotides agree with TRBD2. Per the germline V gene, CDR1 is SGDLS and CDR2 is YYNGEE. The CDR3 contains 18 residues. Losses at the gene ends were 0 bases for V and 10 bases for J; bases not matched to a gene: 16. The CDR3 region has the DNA TGTGCCAGCAGCGTAGACGAAGCGGGAGGGCCTCTAGGGCGAGAGCAGTTCTTC. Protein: CASSVDEAGGPLGREQFF.

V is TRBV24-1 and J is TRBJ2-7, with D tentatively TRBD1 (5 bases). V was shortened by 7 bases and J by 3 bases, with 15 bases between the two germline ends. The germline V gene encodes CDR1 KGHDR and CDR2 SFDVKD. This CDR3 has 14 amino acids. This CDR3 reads CATSPGRVSYEQYF. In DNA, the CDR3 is TGTGCCACCAGCCCGGGCAGGGTTAGCTACGAGCAGTACTTC.

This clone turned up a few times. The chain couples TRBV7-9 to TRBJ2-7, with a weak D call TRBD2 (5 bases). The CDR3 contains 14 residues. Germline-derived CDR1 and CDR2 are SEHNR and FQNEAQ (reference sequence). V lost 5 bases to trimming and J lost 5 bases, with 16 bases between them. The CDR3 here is CASSPGLPANEQYF. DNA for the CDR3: TGTGCCAGCAGCCCAGGACTGCCAGCGAACGAGCAGTACTTC.

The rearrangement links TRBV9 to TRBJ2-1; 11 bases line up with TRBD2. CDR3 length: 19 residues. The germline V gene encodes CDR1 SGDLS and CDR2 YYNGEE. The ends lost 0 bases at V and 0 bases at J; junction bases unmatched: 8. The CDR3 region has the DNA TGTGCCAGCAGCGTAGGGGTTAGCGGGAGGGCGGGCTCCTACAATGAGCAGTTCTTC. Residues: CASSVGVSGRAGSYNEQFF.

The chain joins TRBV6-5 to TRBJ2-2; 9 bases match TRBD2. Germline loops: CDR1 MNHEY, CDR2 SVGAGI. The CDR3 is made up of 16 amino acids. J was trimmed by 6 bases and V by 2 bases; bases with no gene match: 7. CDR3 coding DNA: TGTGCCAGCAGTTACCTACCGGGACTAGCTGCCGGGGAGCTGTTTTTT. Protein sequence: CASSYLPGLAAGELFF.

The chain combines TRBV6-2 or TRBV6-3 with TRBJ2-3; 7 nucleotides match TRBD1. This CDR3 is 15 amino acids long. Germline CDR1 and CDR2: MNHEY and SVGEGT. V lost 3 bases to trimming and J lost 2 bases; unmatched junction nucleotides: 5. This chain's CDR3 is CASSYYDRATDTQYF. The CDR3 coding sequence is TGTGCCAGCAGTTATTACGACAGGGCCACAGATACGCAGTATTTT.

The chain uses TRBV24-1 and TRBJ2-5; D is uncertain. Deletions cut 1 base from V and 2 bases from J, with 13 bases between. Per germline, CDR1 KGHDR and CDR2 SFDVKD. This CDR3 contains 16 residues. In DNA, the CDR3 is TGTGCCACCAGTGATTTAGGAAGCGCGGTACAAGAGACCCAGTACTTC. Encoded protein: CATSDLGSAVQETQYF.

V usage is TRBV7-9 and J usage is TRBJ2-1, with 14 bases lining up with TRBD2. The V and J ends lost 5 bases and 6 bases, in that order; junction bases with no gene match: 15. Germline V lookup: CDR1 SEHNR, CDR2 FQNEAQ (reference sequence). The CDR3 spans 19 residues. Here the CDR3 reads CASSPQMGLAGDFSNEQFF. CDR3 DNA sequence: TGTGCCAGCAGCCCGCAAATGGGACTAGCGGGAGATTTCTCCAATGAGCAGTTCTTC.

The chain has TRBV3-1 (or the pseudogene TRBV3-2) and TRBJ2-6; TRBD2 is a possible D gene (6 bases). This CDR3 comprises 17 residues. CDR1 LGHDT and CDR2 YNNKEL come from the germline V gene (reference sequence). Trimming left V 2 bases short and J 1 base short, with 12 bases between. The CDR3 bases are TGTGCCAGCAGCCAATGGGGGGAAAGTTCTGGGGCCAACGTCCTGACTTTC. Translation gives CASSQWGESSGANVLTF.

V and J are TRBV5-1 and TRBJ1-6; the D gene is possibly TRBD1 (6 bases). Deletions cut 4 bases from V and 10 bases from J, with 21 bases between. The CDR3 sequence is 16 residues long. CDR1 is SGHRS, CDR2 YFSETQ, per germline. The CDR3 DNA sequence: TGCGCCAGCAGCCCTGGCCTGGGTCAGGGGAACTCACCCCTCCACTTT. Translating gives CASSPGLGQGNSPLHF. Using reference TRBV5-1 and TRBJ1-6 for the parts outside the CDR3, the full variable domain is KAGVTQTPRYLIKTRGQQVTLSCSPISGHRSVSWYQQTPGQGLQFLFEYFSETQRNKGNFPGRFSGRQFSNSRSEMNVSTLELGDSALYLCASSPGLGQGNSPLHFGNGTRLTVT.

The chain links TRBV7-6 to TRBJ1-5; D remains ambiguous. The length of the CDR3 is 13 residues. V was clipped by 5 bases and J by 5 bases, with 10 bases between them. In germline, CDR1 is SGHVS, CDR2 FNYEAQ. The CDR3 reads CASSRGVYQPQHF. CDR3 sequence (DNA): TGTGCCAGCAGCCGGGGAGTCTATCAGCCCCAGCATTTT. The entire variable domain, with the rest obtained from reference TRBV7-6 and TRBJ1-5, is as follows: GAGVSQSPRYKVTKRGQDVALRCDPISGHVSLYWYRQALGQGPEFLTYFNYEAQQDKSGLPNDRFSAERPEGSISTLTIQRTEQRDSAMYRCASSRGVYQPQHFGDGTRLSIL.

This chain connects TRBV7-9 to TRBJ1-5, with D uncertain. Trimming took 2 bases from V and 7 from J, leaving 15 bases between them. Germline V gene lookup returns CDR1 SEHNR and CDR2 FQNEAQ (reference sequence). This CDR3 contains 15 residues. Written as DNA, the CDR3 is TGTGCCAGCAGCTTAACTTTCGGGGTTGAACAGCCCCAGCATTTT. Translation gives CASSLTFGVEQPQHF.

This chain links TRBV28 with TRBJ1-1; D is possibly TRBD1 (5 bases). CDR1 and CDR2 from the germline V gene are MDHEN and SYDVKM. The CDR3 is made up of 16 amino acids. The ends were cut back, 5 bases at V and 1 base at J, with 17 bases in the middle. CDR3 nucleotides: TGTGCCAGCAGTCCTTGGGAGGGGACGGGGAACACTGAAGCTTTCTTT. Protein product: CASSPWEGTGNTEAFF. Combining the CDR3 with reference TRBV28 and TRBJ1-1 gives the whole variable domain DVKVTQSSRYLVKRTGEKVFLECVQDMDHENMFWYRQDPGLGLRLIYFSYDVKMKEKGDIPEGYSVSREKKERFSLILESASTNQTSMYLCASSPWEGTGNTEAFFGQGTRLTVV.

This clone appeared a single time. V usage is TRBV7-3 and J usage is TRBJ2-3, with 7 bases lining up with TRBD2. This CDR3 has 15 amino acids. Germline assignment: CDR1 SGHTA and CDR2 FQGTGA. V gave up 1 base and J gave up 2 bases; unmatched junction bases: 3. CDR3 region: CASSLSGGDTDTQYF. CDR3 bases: TGTGCCAGCAGCTTAAGTGGGGGGGACACAGATACGCAGTATTTT.

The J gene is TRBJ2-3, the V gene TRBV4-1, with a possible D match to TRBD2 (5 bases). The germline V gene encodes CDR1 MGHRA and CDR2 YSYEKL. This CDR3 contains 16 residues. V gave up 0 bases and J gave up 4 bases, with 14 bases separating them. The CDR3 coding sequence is TGCGCCAGCAGCCAAGAAATAAGAGGGAGTGCAGATACGCAGTATTTT. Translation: CASSQEIRGSADTQYF.